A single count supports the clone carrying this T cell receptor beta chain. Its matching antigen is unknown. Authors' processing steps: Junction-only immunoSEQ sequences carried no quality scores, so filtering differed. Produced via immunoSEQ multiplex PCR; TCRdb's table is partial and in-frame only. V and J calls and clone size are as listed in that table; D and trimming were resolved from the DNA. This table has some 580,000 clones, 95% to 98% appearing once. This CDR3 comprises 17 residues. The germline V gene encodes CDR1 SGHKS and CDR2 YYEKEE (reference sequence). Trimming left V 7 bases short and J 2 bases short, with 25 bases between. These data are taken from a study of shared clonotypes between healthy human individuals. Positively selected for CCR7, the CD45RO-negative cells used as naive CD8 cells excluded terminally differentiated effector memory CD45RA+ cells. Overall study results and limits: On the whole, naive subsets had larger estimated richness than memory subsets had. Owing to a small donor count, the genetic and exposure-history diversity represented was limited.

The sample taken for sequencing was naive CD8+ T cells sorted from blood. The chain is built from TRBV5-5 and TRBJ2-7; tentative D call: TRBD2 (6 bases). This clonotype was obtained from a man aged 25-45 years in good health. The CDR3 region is CASGEGLYASETYEQYF. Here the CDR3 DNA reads TGTGCCAGCGGCGAGGGATTGTATGCTAGCGAGACCTACGAGCAGTACTTC.